Shown below are 5 T cell receptor beta chains from a single sample sequenced in a study of CXCR4 blockade with PD-1 therapy in pancreatic cancer. Only in-frame clones appear in the TCRdb table, and some are missing; sequencing was by immunoSEQ multiplex PCR. The sample has around 1,600 clones, about two fifths seen once. The sample was tumor tissue. Receptor source: a human donor with pancreatic ductal adenocarcinoma.

This clone has only a few counts. The rearrangement links TRBV10-2 to TRBJ1-5, with D unresolved. Per the germline V gene, CDR1 is WSHSY and CDR2 is SAAADI. V was clipped by 3 bases and J by 8 bases, with 17 bases between them. This CDR3 contains 15 residues. The CDR3 DNA follows: TGCGCCAGCAGTGATTTGGGGTCCGCTCGGGAGCCCCAGCATTTT. Protein product: CASSDLGSAREPQHF.

This clone was counted a few times. The CDR3 spells CATVPTIRQGNGGTEAFF. CDR3 nucleotide sequence: TGTGCCACGGTTCCTACTATCCGACAGGGAAACGGAGGCACTGAAGCTTTCTTT. This rearrangement joins TRBV6-8 to TRBJ1-1; 7 positions match TRBD1. Germline loops: CDR1 MNHGY, CDR2 SAAAGT. The CDR3 has 18 amino acids. J gave up 4 bases and V 10 bases, and 24 bases lay outside the gene matches.

As DNA, the CDR3 is TGTGCCACCAGCAGATCGGAGGGCGGGTACGAGCAGTACTTC. Amino acid sequence: CATSRSEGGYEQYF. The rearrangement joins TRBV15 to TRBJ2-7; tentatively, D is TRBD2 (6 bases). V was trimmed by 2 bases and J by 4 bases, leaving 12 bases between them. The length of the CDR3 is 14 residues. Looked up from germline, CDR1 is LNHNV and CDR2 is YYDKDF (reference sequence).

The table lists this clone with a few counts. The DNA includes a base that is either unread or ambiguous, and X takes the place of its residue. The chain has TRBV14 and TRBJ2-1; 9 bases agree with TRBD2. The CDR3 runs to 17 residues. V lost 3 bases to trimming and J lost 2 bases; unmatched junction nucleotides: 8. Germline assignment: CDR1 SGHDN and CDR2 FVKESK. CDR3 sequence: CASSQSLAGXAYNEQFF. The CDR3 DNA follows: TGTGCCAGCAGCCAGTCCCTAGCGGGGCYAGCCTACAATGAGCAGTTCTTC.

The rearrangement joins TRBV11-3 to TRBJ2-5; 10 bases agree with TRBD2. The germline CDR1 and CDR2 sequences are SGHNT and YENEEA. Trimming cost V 4 bases and J 5 bases; bases outside gene matches: 13. The CDR3 has 17 residues. The CDR3 DNA sequence: TGTGCCAGCAGCTCGAGCGTGGCTAGCGGGAGTAGGGAGACCCAGTACTTC. This encodes CASSSSVASGSRETQYF.